The TCR beta chain under discussion was sequenced for a study of cytomegalovirus exposure and HLA in healthy donors (dated by TCRdb to 2016 to 2017). General notes on the study: According to an earlier analysis of 587 of the donors, about 179 million T cells yielded some 110 million unique TCR beta sequences and approximately 300 Gb of sequence data. Alongside the repertoire data, information on donor age, sex, ethnicity and CMV serostatus was compiled. Roughly 300 gigabases of sequencing data and tens of millions of unique TCR sequences were included in an early release covering roughly 600 HLA-typed donors. Among 398 genotyped donors of the cohort, an average of approximately 230,000 unique TCR beta nucleotide sequences were sequenced per donor, about a sixth of them non-productive. Rather than drawing on any new phenotypic data, the later analysis identified candidate immune exposures from TCR beta sequences and the way those sequences occurred across donors. The T cell repertoires of about 700 subjects were profiled by immunosequencing and related to cytomegalovirus serostatus. A later genetic analysis used genome-wide SNP genotypes for about three fifths of the roughly 700 donors, treating that subset as a discovery cohort. HLA typing included class I and class II loci at four-digit resolution. A later analysis re-examined previously published TCR beta repertoires from more than 550 donors and added high-resolution HLA genotyping to investigate patterns of TCR occurrence. Roughly 5 DR-DQ haplotypes were handled as single units for association and clustering, since linkage in the cohort was strong. The study was designed to test whether signatures of past pathogen exposure could be identified by cataloging public T cell receptors. The study combined high-throughput TCR immunosequencing, statistical association of individual TCRs with disease status, and machine learning to predict cytomegalovirus infection status. The number of donors typed differed by locus, with roughly 629-640 for A, B, C, DRB1 and DQB1, more than 500 for DQA1, 600 to 610 for DPA1, and under 490 for DPB1. Among the 398 genotyped donors, under 90% belonged to the genetic ancestry cluster associated with self-reported Caucasian donors. An earlier analysis of several hundred of the donors applied high-throughput TCR beta sequencing to assess whether each TCR beta V gene segment acted as functional or pseudogenic. All discovery cohort repertoires had been generated on a single sequencing platform. Along with the approximately 700-subject first cohort, a separate validation cohort of 120 different subjects was used. What the work shows at the level of the full study, not this receptor alone: The only immune exposure information available for the cohort was CMV serostatus. The earlier analysis of 587 of the donors excluded some 15 rarely observed V segments, including chromosome 9 orphons, because counts were too low. In this cohort, only TCR beta chains were sequenced, and detectable features were limited by the absence of alpha or paired-chain data. The 87-base-pair reads could not distinguish some IMGT-functional V segments, including TRBV6-2 and TRBV6-3, so those segments were excluded. The study listed 164 TCR beta chains as associated with cytomegalovirus. Across donors, most TCR sequences were observed very rarely, whereas some public TCRs were present in many individuals. In an earlier analysis of 587 of the donors, most TCR beta V segments appeared in productive rearrangements about 90% or about 30% of the time, broadly matching IMGT annotations. Specific HLA alleles were associated with over 15,000 TCR beta sequences at a false discovery rate of 0.05 in a later analysis. When HLA alleles, especially DR and DQ, strongly co-occurred, TCR associations were difficult to assign to individual alleles. The presence/absence analyses assumed that sequencing depth was roughly uniform across donors, and that assumption may not be true. A further reported finding was that TCR beta sequences accurately predicted the HLA-A and HLA-B alleles for most subjects in the first cohort. Because HLA typing was missing for some donors at each locus, association tests included only the typed subset. Correlated functional status among segregating V segments might reflect linkage disequilibrium, but an unknown experimental factor could not be ruled out. In vitro tests confirmed that a few of the cytomegalovirus-associated TCR beta chains recognize cytomegalovirus antigens. A later analysis found that HLA-associated TCR beta chains were more clonally expanded and had lower generation probabilities than equally common non-associated chains. A later genetic analysis associated a missense DCLRE1C variant with V-gene and J-gene trimming of TCR beta chains, and an independent cohort replicated the association. In a later genetic analysis, fewer N-insertions in productive TCRs were reported among donors in an Asian-associated ancestry cluster than the 666-donor mean. According to a later analysis, TCR association rates differed among HLA loci, with DRB1 alleles showing the most associated TCRs and HLA-C alleles showing the fewest. In a later analysis, most CMV-associated TCR beta chains were found to appear HLA-restricted, with HLA associations seemingly driven largely by CMV exposure. The authors suggested that the approach could potentially be generalized to other disease states and immunological phenotypes. A group of highly shared sequence variants was considered likely to be a technical artifact of the sequencing pipeline. Cytomegalovirus status was reported to be diagnosed by the classifier with high specificity and sensitivity in both the original and validation cohorts. In a later analysis, several top co-occurrence clusters were reported to appear linked to parvovirus B19, influenza, CMV and Epstein-Barr virus.

The CDR3 runs 15 amino acids, cysteine and phenylalanine included. The retained sequence is limited to the CDR3, 45 bases, with the frame set at the first base. The junction shows trimming of 5 bases on V and 0 bases on J, and the gene matches do not reach 8 bases of it. CDR1 and CDR2 are drawn from the germline V gene: SGHRS, YFSETQ. This clone was seen more than once but under ten times. Its antigen target is currently unknown. No quality values exist for individual bases; no much larger clone is one base distant. Library generation was performed with the immunoSEQ multiplex PCR assay. For the multiplex PCR, a mixture combining 60 forward primers for TCR Vbeta segments and 13 reverse primers for TCR Jbeta segments was used. Amplification of the CDR3 region of rearranged TCR beta genes was performed with a multiplex PCR assay on genomic DNA. On the Illumina HiSeq System, the amplified TCR beta libraries were sequenced as 87-base-pair reads. In the paper's pipeline: Across the 500 to 850 repertoires, a later analysis counted tens of millions of unique TCR beta chains, approximately 10 million of which were shared by at least two donors. Raw reads were error-corrected and collapsed into unique sequences with a nearest-neighbor algorithm that merged closely related sequences to remove PCR and sequencing errors. Alignment of CDR3 sequences to IMGT reference sequences was used to assign V, D and J gene segments. For a sequence to be retained, a match of at least six nucleotides to both a V gene segment and a J gene segment was required. Rearrangements were classified as productive when the CDR3 lacked stop codons and remained in frame with V and J, and all other rearrangements were classified as non-productive. Following IMGT convention, CDR3 was defined as the stretch from the second conserved V-encoded cysteine to the conserved J-encoded phenylalanine. The earlier analysis of about 620 of the donors excluded sequences that lacked an unambiguous match to a single V gene segment. In an earlier analysis of some 590 of the donors, a V segment was called functional when productive rearrangements were above 56.7%, and segregating when the standard deviation between donors exceeded 5%. A statistical classification framework was developed to diagnose cytomegalovirus status using the catalog of TCR beta chain sequences. In a later analysis, TCR nucleotide sequences were compared against IMGT/GENE-DB human TR gene sequences so that V and J genes could be assigned. In a later analysis, CDR3 sequences and most-parsimonious VDJ recombination scenarios were assigned using the TCRdist pipeline. A later analysis defined each TCR beta chain by its CDR3 amino acid sequence plus V-gene family, and excluded reads lacking a unique V-gene family. As a way to deal with suspected cross-contamination and a sequencing artifact, a later analysis dropped hundreds of nucleotide sequences that were highly shared and had low generation probability. A later analysis calculated a clonal expansion index for each public chain from normalized within-repertoire ranks of inferred template counts. Generation probabilities in a later analysis came from a VDJ recombination model fitted to out-of-frame rearrangements, and those results were checked against IGoR. In a later analysis, TCR-TCR, TCR-HLA and TCR-CMV co-occurrence was scored with hypergeometric tests, and a repertoire-size bias correction was applied to TCR pairs. To estimate false discovery rates, a later analysis permuted the HLA or CMV assignments 20 times. In a later analysis, co-occurring TCRs were grouped using DBSCAN, and TCRdist sequence similarity was added for clustering within HLA-allele-positive subsets. For co-occurrence clustering, repertoires with fewer than 30,000 or more than 120,000 public chains were excluded, along with a handful of repertoires with anomalous nucleotide sharing. TCRdb stores this immuneACCESS table with in-frame sequences only. Part of the clones is absent; in the studies checked, under half of the shortfall reflects unresolved V genes, and no reason is known for the rest. The V and J calls and clone size were taken over from that table, and D and trimming were inferred from the DNA. This sample is represented by 100,000 to 150,000 clones; around 86% of them were singletons. The ten largest clones capture about 0.74% of the sample.

The cohort consisted of fewer than 700 healthy bone marrow donors. All cohort members were sampled while nominally healthy, although unrecorded immune exposures were likely present. The donor was CMV seronegative and belonged to the group of roughly 330 seronegative cohort members. A peripheral blood sample was provided by each donor, and peripheral blood mononuclear cells were used for TCR beta sequencing. Genomic DNA was extracted from the blood cell samples with the Qiagen DNeasy Blood Extraction Kit. The V gene is TRBV5-1 and the J gene is TRBJ2-7; 7 bases in between match TRBD1. The sequenced material came from PBMCs. The TCR was taken from a man younger than 35 in good health and CMV-seronegative. The DNA sequence is given as TGCGCCAGCAGGGAAGGGACAGTCAGCTCCTACGAGCAGTACTTC. It translates as CASREGTVSSYEQYF.